The 29 T cell receptor beta chains presented below share a single source sample, sequenced in a study of regulatory T cells in long-lasting Graves disease. Building the TCR beta libraries relied on iRepertoire HTBI primers, and CDR3 regions underwent Arm-PCR. One entry per CDR3 protein, called by TCRdb with MiXCR from the multiplex PCR reads. In the table there are around 450,000 distinct CDR3 sequences, approximately 16% of which are singletons. This sample's time point: newly diagnosed GD, antithyroid drugs for less than 3 months. PBMC-derived RNA was used for the TCR library. These records were also assigned to another study, of T cells in Graves' hyperthyroidism and ophthalmopathy.

Sequenced here: peripheral blood mononuclear cells (PBMCs), sampled at new diagnosis, from a patient treated with antithyroid drugs. All receptors derive from a woman aged 40-49 years with Graves disease.

As for this clonotype: A far more abundant clone sits one base away, making this likely a read error. This rearrangement joins TRBV9 to TRBJ2-7; a possible D gene is TRBD1 (6 bases). This CDR3 region has 12 residues. V lost 4 bases to trimming and J lost 5 bases, with 10 bases between them. In germline, CDR1 is SGDLS, CDR2 YYNGEE. DNA for the CDR3: TGTGCCAGCAGCTCCAGGGGCGACGAGCAGTACTTC. It encodes CASSSRGDEQYF.

This clonotype has a count of ten or more. CDR3 in amino acids: CASSFEAESNEKLFF. The CDR3 region has the DNA TGTGCCAGCAGTTTCGAGGCAGAATCTAATGAAAAACTGTTTTTT. The rearrangement joins TRBV12-3 or TRBV12-4 to TRBJ1-4; D is ambiguous. The germline V and J ends were trimmed by 3 bases and 3 bases, with 11 bases remaining between them. The CDR3 spans 15 residues.

Ten or more counts support this clonotype. The chain joins TRBV6-5 to TRBJ1-3; D ambiguous. The V end lost 0 bases, the J end lost 8 bases, and 17 bases lay between the germline ends. The CDR3 covers 16 residues. Germline V lookup: CDR1 MNHEY, CDR2 SVGAGI. The CDR3: CASSYSRPDLRDTIYF. CDR3 bases: TGTGCCAGCAGTTACTCGAGGCCGGATTTGAGAGACACCATATATTTT.

In its sample, this clonotype was seen many times. The chain has TRBV10-1 and TRBJ2-5, with unresolved D. Looked up from germline, CDR1 is WNHNN and CDR2 is SYGVQD (reference sequence). The V end was cut by 6 bases, the J end by 4 bases, with 12 bases between. The CDR3 runs 13 residues. The CDR3, as DNA: TGCGCCAGCAGCCTCAATGTTGGAGAGACCCAGTACTTC. Its protein product is CASSLNVGETQYF.

This clonotype came up many times. The chain joins TRBV2 to TRBJ1-5; D is ambiguous. Trimming shortened V by 4 bases and J by 2 bases, and 12 bases separated the two germline ends. From germline, CDR1 is SNHLY and CDR2 FYNNEI. The CDR3 covers 15 residues. The CDR3 loop reads CASSGAGGGNQPQHF. DNA of the CDR3: TGTGCCAGCAGTGGAGCAGGTGGAGGCAATCAGCCCCAGCATTTT.

Notes on this clonotype: This may come from a read error, since a much larger clone is one base off. No conserved phenylalanine or tryptophan is present at the end of the CDR3, so a read error is the likely explanation. The CDR3 protein is CASSSRTGMAGELFS. CDR3 sequence (DNA): TGTGCCAGCAGCTCAAGGACAGGGATGGCCGGGGAGCTGTTTTCT. This chain joins TRBV11-3 and TRBJ2-2; TRBD1 matches at 8 bases. The CDR3 covers 15 residues. The junction had 7 bases not matched to a gene; V was cut back by 4 bases and J by 6 bases. Per germline, CDR1 SGHNT and CDR2 YENEEA.

This chain connects TRBV7-2 to TRBJ1-1; TRBD1 matches at 7 bases. The CDR3 consists of 14 residues. With 3 bases clipped from V and 5 bases from J, the junction kept 6 bases outside the gene matches. Germline V lookup: CDR1 SGHTA, CDR2 FQGNSA. The CDR3 bases are TGTGCCAGCAGCTTGCCAGGGGGTCGGACTGAAGCTTTCTTT. Its translation is CASSLPGGRTEAFF.

This clonotype has at least ten counts. V is TRBV29-1 and J is TRBJ2-7, with 9 positions matching TRBD1. From germline, CDR1 is SQVTM and CDR2 ANQGSEA. The CDR3 totals 14 residues. Trimming took 7 bases from V and 3 from J; bases not matched to a gene: 10. The CDR3 coding sequence is TGCAGCGCCGGGGGACAGGGCGACTTCTACGAGCAGTACTTC. Amino acids: CSAGGQGDFYEQYF.

This clonotype has a count of ten or more. The V gene is TRBV7-2, the J gene TRBJ2-5; no firm D call. There are 15 residues in the CDR3. Trimming pared 1 base from V and 1 base from J, leaving 10 bases between. From germline, CDR1 is SGHTA and CDR2 FQGNSA. Written as DNA, the CDR3 is TGTGCCAGCAGCTTAGAACAGCTGTCCCAAGAGACCCAGTACTTC. This translates into CASSLEQLSQETQYF.

Note on this clonotype: One junction end does not reproduce the germline sequence, and a read error may be involved. CDR3 in amino acids: CGARDVLAGDTQYF. CDR3 DNA: TGCGGTGCTAGAGATGTCCTAGCGGGAGATACGCAGTATTTT. This chain connects TRBV20-1 to TRBJ2-3; 8 bases align to TRBD2. The CDR3 contains 14 residues. CDR1 and CDR2 from the germline V gene are DFQATT and SNEGSKA (reference sequence).

The J gene is TRBJ2-7, the V gene TRBV28; the match to TRBD2 covers 11 bases. CDR3 length: 16 residues. Germline values: CDR1 MDHEN, CDR2 SYDVKM. The ends lost 6 bases at V and 8 bases at J; junction bases unmatched: 15. CDR3 DNA: TGTGCCAGCAGACTAGCGGGAGCTAAAAAAGAGAAGCAGCAGTACTTC. Its protein product is CASRLAGAKKEKQQYF.

This chain links TRBV28 with TRBJ2-7; D uncertain. The V end lost 3 bases, the J end lost 0 bases, and 9 bases lay between the germline ends. Germline CDR1 MDHEN, CDR2 SYDVKM. CDR3 size: 14 residues. The CDR3 loop reads CASSFPLSSYEQYF. DNA of the CDR3: TGTGCCAGCAGTTTCCCCCTCAGCTCCTACGAGCAGTACTTC.

The chain has TRBV7-2 and TRBJ2-2; TRBD1 agrees at 10 bases. The trim removed 4 bases at V and 4 bases at J, leaving 6 bases unmatched. The CDR3 loop spans 16 amino acids. CDR1 and CDR2 (germline): SGHTA, FQGNSA. The CDR3 nucleotides are TGTGCCAGCAGCTCGGGACAGGGGTTCATCACCGGGGAGCTGTTTTTT. This translates into CASSSGQGFITGELFF.

Ten or more counts support this clonotype. This chain links TRBV12-3 or TRBV12-4 with TRBJ2-1; D is unclear. Trimming pared 4 bases from V and 5 bases from J, leaving 6 bases between. This CDR3 is 12 amino acids long. This CDR3 reads CASSSSNNEQFF. CDR3 bases: TGTGCCAGCAGTTCGAGCAACAATGAGCAGTTCTTC.

This clonotype was detected a few times. The chain links TRBV28 to TRBJ2-4, with TRBD2 identical over 8 bases. The germline V gene encodes CDR1 MDHEN and CDR2 SYDVKM. V lost 7 bases and J lost 2; bases outside the gene matches: 10. CDR3 length equals 16 residues. The CDR3 bases are TGTGCCAGCACCTTAGCGGGACGCGCGTCCAAAAACATTCAGTACTTC. Protein sequence: CASTLAGRASKNIQYF.

Details on this clonotype: Germline is not matched at one junction end, which may reflect a read error. V usage is TRBV9 and J usage is TRBJ2-5; 7 nucleotides align to TRBD1. The germline V gene has CDR1 SGDLS and CDR2 YYNGEE. This CDR3 spans 14 amino acids. CDR3 sequence: CASSVGDSWETHYF. The CDR3 region has the DNA TGTGCCAGCAGCGTGGGGGACAGTTGGGAGACCCACTACTTC.

The chain links TRBV6-1 to TRBJ2-2; no clear D. The germline CDR1 and CDR2 sequences are MNHNS and SASEGT. There are 15 residues in the CDR3. Trimming stripped 6 bases from V and 4 bases from J, with 15 bases between. The CDR3 coding sequence is TGTGCCAGCAGAGGTTTGGGTGGGCTCACCGGGGAGCTGTTTTTT. Translated, it gives CASRGLGGLTGELFF.

This chain links TRBV20-1 with TRBJ2-1; D remains unclear. This CDR3 region has 13 residues. The germline gives CDR1 DFQATT, CDR2 SNEGSKA (reference sequence). The germline V and J ends were trimmed by 0 bases and 5 bases, with 8 bases remaining between them. In DNA, the CDR3 is TGCAGTGCTAGAGATAGGCGAAACAATGAGCAGTTCTTC. Translating gives CSARDRRNNEQFF.

Ten or more counts support this clonotype. The CDR3 bases are TGTGCCAGTAGTATAAGGGACACTTTCCAAGAGACCCAGTACTTC. This sequence encodes CASSIRDTFQETQYF. The J gene is TRBJ2-5, the V gene TRBV19, with D maybe TRBD1 (6 bases). Trimming cost V 2 bases and J 1 base, with 11 bases left between them. The CDR3 length is 15 residues. The germline gives CDR1 LNHDA, CDR2 SQIVND (reference sequence).

This clonotype was picked up many times. This chain uses TRBV11-3 with TRBJ2-5, with 12 bases that match TRBD2. Losses at the gene ends were 4 bases for V and 5 bases for J; bases not matched to a gene: 8. This CDR3 comprises 16 residues. Per the germline V gene, CDR1 is SGHNT and CDR2 is YENEEA. The CDR3 DNA reads as TGTGCCAGCAGCTCGCGACTAGCGGGAGTGGATGAGACCCAGTACTTC. Translated, it gives CASSSRLAGVDETQYF.

This clonotype was seen a few times. A junction boundary mismatches the germline segment, possibly from a read error. The genes are TRBV6-4 and TRBJ1-2, with TRBD1 matching 8 bases. In germline, CDR1 is MRHNA, CDR2 SNTAGT. The CDR3 has 13 amino acids. CDR3 in DNA: TGTGCCAGCAGTTACTCGACAGGGGACGGCTACACCTTC. It specifies CASSYSTGDGYTF.

This clonotype has ten or more counts. The V gene is TRBV11-2, the J gene TRBJ1-5; D not certain. The CDR3 length is 17 residues. V lost 3 bases and J lost 0, with 15 bases in between. The V gene's germline CDR1 is SGHAT and CDR2 FQNNGV. The CDR3 is CASSFLRDEYSNQPQHF. CDR3 bases: TGTGCCAGCAGCTTCCTCCGCGATGAGTATAGCAATCAGCCCCAGCATTTT.

On this clonotype: Only one base separates this from a far larger clonotype, so it likely reflects a read error. The chain combines TRBV12-3 or TRBV12-4 with TRBJ2-1; maybe TRBD2 (5 bases). Gene TRBJ2-5 matches the end of the DNA better, so the J call may be wrong. The length of the CDR3 is 15 residues. The CDR3 loop is CASSSVREGIETQYF. CDR3 sequence (DNA): TGTGCCAGCAGTTCCGTTAGAGAGGGTATAGAGACCCAGTACTTC.

This clonotype was recorded at least ten times. The chain links TRBV5-1 to TRBJ2-7; 7 nucleotides agree with TRBD1. Germline CDR1 and CDR2: SGHRS and YFSETQ. The CDR3 spans 17 residues. The V segment lost 2 bases and the J segment 3 bases; nucleotides outside the gene matches: 14. CDR3 DNA: TGCGCCAGCAGCTTAGAACCGACAGGGATAAACGGCTACGAGCAGTACTTC. This translates into CASSLEPTGINGYEQYF.

This sequence joins TRBV29-1 and TRBJ2-3; no reliable D call. V was pared by 4 bases and J by 2 bases, with 13 bases between. Germline-derived CDR1 and CDR2 are SQVTM and ANQGSEA. CDR3 length equals 14 residues. The CDR3 nucleotides are TGCAGCGTTGGTGTCCTTTCGAACACAGATACGCAGTATTTT. Its translation is CSVGVLSNTDTQYF.

The genes are TRBV5-1 and TRBJ2-3, with TRBD2 as a possible D gene (6 bases). The CDR3 is 16 amino acids. From germline, CDR1 is SGHRS and CDR2 YFSETQ. The V and J ends lost 0 bases and 4 bases respectively, with 15 bases between them. The CDR3 region has the DNA TGCGCCAGCAGCTTGGCCCCGGGAGTCCCCCCAGATACGCAGTATTTT. It translates to CASSLAPGVPPDTQYF.

In its sample, this clonotype ranks as medium-sized (0.01 to 0.1%). CDR3 sequence: CASSTGTGKTDTQYF. CDR3 sequence (DNA): TGTGCCAGCAGTACAGGGACAGGGAAAACAGATACGCAGTATTTT. The rearrangement links TRBV2 to TRBJ2-3; 9 nucleotides line up with TRBD1. Per the germline V gene, CDR1 is SNHLY and CDR2 is FYNNEI. The CDR3 sequence is 15 residues long. Unmatched junction bases numbered 6, after V lost 5 bases and J lost 3 bases.

This clonotype has a count of ten or more. The chain has TRBV27 and TRBJ2-1, with D perhaps matching TRBD1 or TRBD2 (5 bases each). Trimming removed 3 bases from V and 5 bases from J, with 8 bases in between. CDR3 length: 13 amino acids. Germline values: CDR1 MNHEY, CDR2 SMNVEV (reference sequence). CDR3 region: CASSLGENNEQFF. CDR3 coding DNA: TGTGCCAGCAGTTTGGGGGAGAACAATGAGCAGTTCTTC.

The table lists this clonotype with many counts. The V gene is TRBV6-2 or TRBV6-3, the J gene TRBJ2-1, with 7 bases aligning to TRBD2. CDR3 length equals 13 residues. Per the germline V gene, CDR1 is MNHEY and CDR2 is SVGEGT. The V gene end was trimmed by 0 bases and the J gene end by 9 bases; junction bases not matched to a gene: 2. The CDR3 DNA sequence: TGTGCCAGCAGTTACTCCGGGAGGTTTGAGCAGTTCTTC. It encodes CASSYSGRFEQFF.